The sequence of this T cell receptor (beta chain) was determined in a study of blood T cell repertoires in COVID-19. Study-wide background: The United States, Italy and Spain supplied acute and convalescent COVID-19 samples.

Those enrolled in Seattle joined during active infection and were followed longitudinally afterward. In the authors' workflow: It was from reference gene primer amplification that nucleated cell counts were estimated. Produced via immunoSEQ multiplex PCR; TCRdb's table is partial and in-frame only. The D gene and trimming were derived from the DNA, and the V and J assignments and clone size from that table. Here the sample spans 80,000 to 95,000 clones, roughly 80% being singletons. CDR1 SGDLS and CDR2 YYNGEE come from the germline V gene. The CDR3 length is 14 residues. V shed 3 bases, J shed 5 bases, and the junction held 8 bases outside the gene matches.

Material: peripheral blood. The chain links TRBV9 to TRBJ2-7; 7 nucleotides align to TRBD2. The origin of this receptor is a man older than 75 with COVID-19, enrolled during active disease. The CDR3 sequence: CASSARTSPDEQYF. The CDR3, as DNA: TGTGCCAGCAGCGCCCGGACTAGTCCAGACGAGCAGTACTTC.